A single sample gave rise to the 23 T cell receptor beta chains below, sequenced in a study of early T cells in non-severe SARS-CoV-2 infection. TCRdb processed the 5' RACE reads anew with MiXCR; each CDR3 protein has one entry. The table lists tens of thousands of distinct CDR3 sequences, approximately 12% of them singletons. Sequencing was performed on whole blood, taken at baseline. Receptors were obtained from an adult who was a healthcare worker with PCR-confirmed SARS-CoV-2 infection or an uninfected control (not recorded which).

The chain uses TRBV7-2 and TRBJ2-3, with TRBD2 identical over 7 bases. The J segment lost 15 bases and the V segment lost 4 bases, leaving 7 bases of the junction unmatched. The CDR3 contains 11 residues. CDR1 and CDR2 from the germline V gene are SGHTA and FQGNSA. The CDR3 spells CASSSRGLQYF. CDR3 coding DNA: TGTGCCAGCAGCTCGCGGGGGTTACAATATTTT.

This chain connects TRBV11-2 to TRBJ2-7, with D possibly TRBD1 on 6 matching bases. The CDR3 totals 17 residues. Trimming took off 3 bases at V and 1 base at J, with 19 bases between the two ends. The germline V gene has CDR1 SGHAT and CDR2 FQNNGV. The CDR3 spells CASSLIGPGAFSYEQYF. CDR3 nucleotides: TGTGCCAGCAGCTTGATCGGGCCAGGGGCATTTTCCTACGAGCAGTACTTC. Variable domain in full (rest from reference TRBV11-2 and TRBJ2-7): EAGVAQSPRYKIIEKRQSVAFWCNPISGHATLYWYQQILGQGPKLLIQFQNNGVVDDSQLPKDRFSAERLKGVDSTLKIQPAKLEDSAVYLCASSLIGPGAFSYEQYFGPGTRLTVT.

This clonotype was detected many times. The rearrangement uses TRBV2 and TRBJ2-3; tentative D call: TRBD1 (6 bases). Germline V gene sequence: CDR1 SNHLY, CDR2 FYNNEI. The CDR3 contains 16 residues. Trimming took off 2 bases at V and 4 bases at J, with 16 bases between the two ends. The CDR3 sequence is CASSETFWTVADTQYF. The CDR3 nucleotides read TGTGCCAGCAGTGAAACGTTTTGGACAGTCGCAGATACGCAGTATTTT. Combining the CDR3 with reference TRBV2 and TRBJ2-3 gives the whole variable domain EPEVTQTPSHQVTQMGQEVILRCVPISNHLYFYWYRQILGQKVEFLVSFYNNEISEKSEIFDDQFSVERPDGSNFTLKIRSTKLEDSAMYFCASSETFWTVADTQYFGPGTRLTVL.

The chain recombines TRBV28 with TRBJ1-5, with a possible D match to TRBD1 (6 bases). CDR3 length: 13 residues. The V end lost 6 bases, the J end lost 9 bases, and 15 bases lay between the germline ends. Germline V CDR1 and CDR2: MDHEN, SYDVKM. This CDR3 is CASSSQGLGPQHF. The CDR3 DNA sequence: TGTGCCAGCAGCTCACAGGGACTGGGGCCCCAGCATTTT.

In DNA form, the CDR3 reads TGTGCCAGCAGCCCTCGGGCGGCCGACCCCTACGAGCAGTACTTC. Translating it yields CASSPRAADPYEQYF. The J gene is TRBJ2-7, the V gene TRBV7-9; D gene unclear. This CDR3 has 15 residues. Trimming stripped 5 bases from V and 2 bases from J, with 16 bases between. Germline V gene data show CDR1 as SEHNR and CDR2 as FQNEAQ (reference sequence).

The rearrangement uses TRBV6-6 and TRBJ2-7; a possible D gene is TRBD2 (5 bases). The CDR3 has 13 amino acids. The V end lost 5 bases, the J end lost 4 bases, and 12 bases lay between the germline ends. Germline V CDR1 and CDR2: MNHNY, SVGAGI (reference sequence). CDR3 DNA sequence: TGTGCCAGCAGTGGACGGGGTCTTTACGAGCAGTACTTC. It translates to CASSGRGLYEQYF.

The table lists this clonotype with a few counts. The rearrangement joins TRBV13 to TRBJ2-5; 11 bases line up with TRBD2. V lost 5 bases and J lost 4; bases outside the gene matches: 3. The germline V gene has CDR1 PRHDT and CDR2 FYEKMQ (reference sequence). This CDR3 has 14 residues. The CDR3 DNA is TGTGCCAGCAGCCCCGGACTAGCGGGAGAGACCCAGTACTTC. Its protein product is CASSPGLAGETQYF.

This clonotype was counted only a few times. This sequence joins TRBV7-9 and TRBJ1-1, with 8 bases identical to TRBD1. Germline assignment: CDR1 SEHNR and CDR2 FQNEAQ (reference sequence). Trimming removed 5 bases from V and 0 bases from J; junction bases left unmatched: 8. The CDR3 extends over 16 amino acids. CDR3 sequence reads: CASSPRTGSMNTEAFF. CDR3 DNA sequence: TGTGCCAGCAGCCCACGGACAGGGTCGATGAACACTGAAGCTTTCTTT. Using reference TRBV7-9 and TRBJ1-1 for the parts outside the CDR3, the full variable domain is DTGVSQNPRHKITKRGQNVTFRCDPISEHNRLYWYRQTLGQGPEFLTYFQNEAQLEKSRLLSDRFSAERPKGSFSTLEIQRTEQGDSAMYLCASSPRTGSMNTEAFFGQGTRLTVV.

The chain couples TRBV11-3 to TRBJ1-2, with D perhaps matching TRBD1 (5 bases). V gave up 1 base and J gave up 6 bases, with 9 bases separating them. Germline loops: CDR1 SGHNT, CDR2 YENEEA. This CDR3 region has 13 residues. DNA of the CDR3: TGTGCCAGCAGCTTAGTTGGCAGGGATGGCTACACCTTC. Its translation: CASSLVGRDGYTF.

This clonotype was observed a handful of times. This rearrangement joins TRBV11-2 to TRBJ2-7; D unclear. Trimming stripped 0 bases from V and 4 bases from J, with 13 bases between. CDR3 length equals 15 residues. The germline V gene encodes CDR1 SGHAT and CDR2 FQNNGV. The CDR3 bases are TGTGCCAGCAGCTTAGACCGTCCCCCTATTTACGAGCAGTACTTC. This encodes CASSLDRPPIYEQYF.

The chain uses TRBV4-3 and TRBJ2-3; D remains unclear. Trimming stripped 4 bases from V and 0 bases from J, with 8 bases between. The CDR3 is made up of 14 amino acids. Germline V gene data show CDR1 as LGHNA and CDR2 as YSLEER. Written as DNA, the CDR3 is TGCGCCAGCAGCCTGGAATCTAGCACAGATACGCAGTATTTT. It translates to CASSLESSTDTQYF.

Many counts were recorded for this clonotype. The chain is built from TRBV12-3 or TRBV12-4 and TRBJ1-2; D not resolved. CDR3 length: 14 residues. With 4 bases removed from V and 5 bases from J, the gap between germline ends came to 14 bases. The CDR3 coding sequence is TGTGCCAGCAGTTATAGGGCGACGGCTTATGGCTACACCTTC. Translating it yields CASSYRATAYGYTF.

There are a few counts of this clonotype. The chain combines TRBV7-2 with TRBJ1-5; 7 nucleotides agree with TRBD1. The CDR3 is 14 residues long. Germline CDR1 is SGHTA and CDR2 is FQGNSA. V lost 6 bases, J lost 1 base, and 3 bases stayed unmatched. CDR3 sequence: CASRGDSSNQPQHF. DNA for the CDR3: TGTGCCAGCAGGGGGGACAGCAGCAATCAGCCCCAGCATTTT.

This clonotype is medium-sized in the sample. The V gene is TRBV5-1, the J gene TRBJ2-1; 9 nucleotides align to TRBD2. CDR1 is SGHRS and CDR2 is YFSETQ in the germline V gene. The V and J ends lost 1 base and 5 bases, in that order; junction bases with no gene match: 10. The CDR3 contains 17 residues. CDR3: CASSLKGGRAFDNEQFF. CDR3 coding DNA: TGCGCCAGCAGCTTGAAGGGCGGGAGGGCCTTCGACAATGAGCAGTTCTTC. The variable domain in full, completed from reference TRBV5-1 and TRBJ2-1, reads KAGVTQTPRYLIKTRGQQVTLSCSPISGHRSVSWYQQTPGQGLQFLFEYFSETQRNKGNFPGRFSGRQFSNSRSEMNVSTLELGDSALYLCASSLKGGRAFDNEQFFGPGTRLTVL.

This clonotype was found a few times. The chain is built from TRBV28 and TRBJ1-6, with D unclear. Germline V CDR1 and CDR2: MDHEN, SYDVKM. The CDR3 has 17 amino acids. V dropped 5 bases and J dropped 7 bases, with 21 bases sitting between them. The chain's CDR3 is CASSLLLWRARNSPLHF. CDR3 sequence (DNA): TGTGCCAGCAGTCTATTGCTTTGGAGGGCTAGGAATTCACCCCTCCACTTT.

This clonotype has just a few counts. This chain connects TRBV7-2 to TRBJ1-1; unclear D gene. There are 16 residues in the CDR3. The V end was cut by 2 bases, the J end by 8 bases, with 21 bases between. Germline-derived CDR1 and CDR2 are SGHTA and FQGNSA. The CDR3 loop is CASSLQAGGFTTEAFF. In nucleotides, the CDR3 is TGTGCCAGCAGCTTACAGGCAGGAGGATTCACAACGGAAGCTTTCTTT.

This clonotype turned up a few times. V is TRBV28 and J is TRBJ2-7; maybe TRBD2 (6 bases). The CDR3 contains 12 residues. Per germline, CDR1 MDHEN and CDR2 SYDVKM. V was pared by 8 bases and J by 2 bases, with 10 bases between. The CDR3 sequence: CASSGGAYEQYF. DNA for the CDR3: TGTGCCAGCTCCGGGGGAGCCTACGAGCAGTACTTC.

The chain recombines TRBV10-1 with TRBJ2-2, with no clear D. This CDR3 has 14 residues. V was clipped by 5 bases and J by 6 bases, with 13 bases between them. Germline V gene lookup returns CDR1 WNHNN and CDR2 SYGVQD (reference sequence). CDR3 bases: TGCGCCAGCAGTTCAATCGGGTCCCCCGGGGAGCTGTTTTTT. Encoded protein: CASSSIGSPGELFF.

This clonotype was seen a few times. This sequence joins TRBV4-3 and TRBJ1-1, with TRBD1 matching over 10 bases. Trimming at V came to 1 base and at J to 1 base, leaving 3 bases not matched to a gene. CDR1 is LGHNA, CDR2 YSLEER, per germline. The CDR3 length is 16 residues. The CDR3 is CASSQGRTGGNTEAFF. Written as DNA, the CDR3 is TGCGCCAGCAGCCAAGGGCGGACAGGGGGGAACACTGAAGCTTTCTTT.

The chain's CDR3 is CASNPMTDTQYF. CDR3 nucleotides: TGTGCCAGCAACCCTATGACAGATACGCAGTATTTT. The V call is TRBV2, the J call TRBJ2-3; no definite D call. CDR1 SNHLY and CDR2 FYNNEI come from the germline V gene. Trimming removed 7 bases from V and 3 bases from J, with 8 bases in between. CDR3 length equals 12 residues.

This clonotype was detected many times. V gene TRBV28 combines with J gene TRBJ2-3; 12 bases align to TRBD2. V lost 6 bases, J lost 4 bases, and 5 bases stayed unmatched. CDR1 is MDHEN and CDR2 is SYDVKM in the germline V gene. This CDR3 is 15 amino acids long. CDR3 region: CASSPTSGGADTQYF. As DNA, the CDR3 is TGTGCCAGCAGCCCGACTAGCGGGGGAGCAGATACGCAGTATTTT.

The chain couples TRBV11-3 to TRBJ2-2; D is tentatively TRBD1 or TRBD2 (6 bases each). V was shortened by 8 bases and J by 0 bases, with 10 bases between the two germline ends. Germline loops: CDR1 SGHNT, CDR2 YENEEA. The CDR3 totals 14 residues. This CDR3 is CASVGGPNTGELFF. DNA of the CDR3: TGTGCCAGCGTCGGGGGCCCGAACACCGGGGAGCTGTTTTTT. Using reference TRBV11-3 and TRBJ2-2 for the parts outside the CDR3, the full variable domain is EAGVVQSPRYKIIEKKQPVAFWCNPISGHNTLYWYLQNLGQGPELLIRYENEEAVDDSQLPKDRFSAERLKGVDSTLKIQPAELGDSAVYLCASVGGPNTGELFFGEGSRLTVL.

The gene calls are TRBV12-2 and TRBJ2-2. TRBV12-2 is listed as a pseudogene. There are 16 residues in the CDR3. Written as DNA, the CDR3 is TGTGCAAGTCGCTTAGCGCTAGACGTAAACACCGGGGAGCTGTTTTTT. Its protein is CASRLALDVNTGELFF.